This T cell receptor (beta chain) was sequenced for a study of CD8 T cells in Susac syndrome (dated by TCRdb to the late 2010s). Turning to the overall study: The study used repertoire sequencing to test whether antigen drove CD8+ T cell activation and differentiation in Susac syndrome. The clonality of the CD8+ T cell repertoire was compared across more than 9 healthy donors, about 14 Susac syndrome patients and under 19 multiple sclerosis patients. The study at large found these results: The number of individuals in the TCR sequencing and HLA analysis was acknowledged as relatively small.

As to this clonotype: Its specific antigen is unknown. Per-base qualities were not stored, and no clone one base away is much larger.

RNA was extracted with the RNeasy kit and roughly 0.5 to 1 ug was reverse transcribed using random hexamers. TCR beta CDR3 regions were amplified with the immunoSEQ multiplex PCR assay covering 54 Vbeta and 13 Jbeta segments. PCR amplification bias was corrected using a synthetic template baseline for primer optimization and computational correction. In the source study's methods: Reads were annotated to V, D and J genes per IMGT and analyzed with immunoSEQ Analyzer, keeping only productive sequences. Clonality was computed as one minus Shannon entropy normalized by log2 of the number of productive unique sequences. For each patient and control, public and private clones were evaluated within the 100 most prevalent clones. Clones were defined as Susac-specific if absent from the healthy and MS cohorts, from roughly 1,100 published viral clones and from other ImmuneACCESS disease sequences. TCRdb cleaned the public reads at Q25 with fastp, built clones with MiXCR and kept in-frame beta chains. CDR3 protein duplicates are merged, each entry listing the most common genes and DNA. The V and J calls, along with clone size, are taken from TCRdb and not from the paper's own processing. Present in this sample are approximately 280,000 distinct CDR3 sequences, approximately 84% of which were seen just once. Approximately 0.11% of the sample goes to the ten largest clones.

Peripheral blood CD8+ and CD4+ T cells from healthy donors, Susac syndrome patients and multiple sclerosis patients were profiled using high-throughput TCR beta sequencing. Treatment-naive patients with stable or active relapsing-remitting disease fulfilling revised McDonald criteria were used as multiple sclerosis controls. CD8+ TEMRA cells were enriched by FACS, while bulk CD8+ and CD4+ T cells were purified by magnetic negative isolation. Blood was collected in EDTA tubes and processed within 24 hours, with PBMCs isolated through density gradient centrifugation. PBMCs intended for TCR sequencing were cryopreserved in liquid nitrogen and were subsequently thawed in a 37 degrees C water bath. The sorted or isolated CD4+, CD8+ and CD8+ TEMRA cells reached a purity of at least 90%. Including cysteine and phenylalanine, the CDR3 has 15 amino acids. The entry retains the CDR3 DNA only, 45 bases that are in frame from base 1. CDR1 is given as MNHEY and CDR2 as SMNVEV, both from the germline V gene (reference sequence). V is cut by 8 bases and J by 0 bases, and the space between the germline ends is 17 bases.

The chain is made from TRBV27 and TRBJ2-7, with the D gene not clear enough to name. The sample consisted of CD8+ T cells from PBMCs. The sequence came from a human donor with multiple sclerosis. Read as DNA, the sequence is TGTGCCAGCGGACCCGGACCTAGACCCTCCTACGAGCAGTACTTC. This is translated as CASGPGPRPSYEQYF.